Here is one TCR beta chain with its context. It has no known antigen specificity. No base quality values were provided; no much bigger clone lies one nucleotide off. Library preparation was by the immunoSEQ multiplex PCR assay. For the multiplex PCR, a mixture combining 60 forward primers for TCR Vbeta segments and 13 reverse primers for TCR Jbeta segments was used. A multiplex PCR assay on genomic DNA amplified the CDR3 region of rearranged TCR beta genes. The Illumina HiSeq System was used to sequence the amplified TCR beta libraries as 87-base-pair reads. Turning to the authors' computational methods: A later analysis tallied roughly 76 million unique TCR beta chains across the approximately 670 repertoires, and roughly 11 million of those chains were shared by two or more donors. A nearest-neighbor algorithm error-corrected the raw reads and collapsed the reads into unique sequences, merging closely related sequences to remove PCR and sequencing errors. V, D and J gene segments were assigned by aligning CDR3 sequences to IMGT reference sequences. For a sequence to be retained, a match of at least six nucleotides was required to both a V gene segment and a J gene segment. Rearrangements were classified as productive when the CDR3 lacked stop codons and remained in frame with V and J, and all other rearrangements were classified as non-productive. Following IMGT convention, CDR3 was defined as the stretch from the second conserved V-encoded cysteine to the conserved J-encoded phenylalanine. In an earlier analysis of approximately 590 of the donors, sequences lacking an unambiguous match to a single V gene segment were excluded. In an earlier analysis of roughly 600 of the donors, a V segment was called functional when productive rearrangements were above 56.7%, and segregating when the standard deviation between donors exceeded 5%. To diagnose cytomegalovirus status from the catalog of TCR beta chain sequences, a statistical classification framework was built. In a later analysis, TCR nucleotide sequences were compared against IMGT/GENE-DB human TR gene sequences so that V and J genes could be assigned. A later analysis assigned CDR3 sequences and most-parsimonious VDJ recombination scenarios with the TCRdist pipeline. A later analysis defined each TCR beta chain by its CDR3 amino acid sequence plus V-gene family, and excluded reads lacking a unique V-gene family. To address suspected cross-contamination and a sequencing artifact, a later analysis removed 592 highly shared, low-generation-probability nucleotide sequences. A later analysis calculated a clonal expansion index for each public chain from normalized within-repertoire ranks of inferred template counts. In a later analysis, generation probabilities were computed using a VDJ recombination model fitted to out-of-frame rearrangements, and the results were checked against IGoR. A later analysis scored TCR-TCR, TCR-HLA and TCR-CMV co-occurrence with hypergeometric tests, applying a repertoire-size bias correction to TCR pairs. False discovery rates were estimated in a later analysis by permuting HLA or CMV assignments 20 times. In a later analysis, co-occurring TCRs were grouped with DBSCAN, and TCRdist sequence similarity was added when clustering was performed within HLA-allele-positive subsets. Co-occurrence clustering excluded repertoires with fewer than 30,000 or more than 120,000 public chains, plus five with anomalous nucleotide sharing. TCRdb retrieved this table from immuneACCESS and kept in-frame rearrangements only. Not all clones are present; in checked studies, unresolved V genes account for under half, and no reason is known for the remainder. V and J calls and clone size are those listed in that table; D and trimming were worked out from the DNA. Recorded for this sample are roughly 250,000 clones; 75% to 85% of them occurred a single time. In total, the top ten clones hold about 0.28% of the sample.

These data originate in a study of cytomegalovirus exposure and HLA in healthy donors (dated 2017 in TCRdb). Context from the whole study: According to an earlier analysis of 587 of the donors, about 179 million T cells yielded some 120 million unique TCR beta sequences and 276 Gb of sequence data. About 310 gigabases of sequencing data and roughly 90 million unique TCR sequences were included in an early release covering roughly 600 HLA-typed donors. The genetic ancestry cluster associated with self-reported Caucasian donors included over 80% of the roughly 400 genotyped donors. The study aimed to test whether signatures of past pathogen exposure could be identified by cataloging public T cell receptors. Using immunosequencing, the study profiled T cell repertoires from some 670 subjects and related those repertoires to cytomegalovirus serostatus. In addition to the first cohort of 650 to 750 subjects, a separate validation cohort of 120 different subjects was used. To predict cytomegalovirus infection status, the study brought together high-throughput TCR immunosequencing, statistical association of individual TCRs with disease status, and machine learning. To study patterns of TCR occurrence, a later analysis re-analyzed previously published TCR beta repertoires from under 750 donors and added high-resolution HLA genotyping. The later analysis used no new phenotypic data to find candidate immune exposures, relying instead on TCR beta sequences and their occurrence across donors. An earlier analysis of approximately 640 of the donors applied high-throughput TCR beta sequencing to assess whether each TCR beta V gene segment acted as functional or pseudogenic. Alongside the repertoire data, information on donor age, sex, ethnicity and CMV serostatus was compiled. Genome-wide SNP genotypes for about 65% of the roughly 700 donors were used in a later genetic analysis, which treated that subset as a discovery cohort. All discovery cohort repertoires had been generated on a single sequencing platform. Class I and class II HLA loci were covered by the typing at four-digit resolution. The number of donors typed differed by locus, with about 629-630 for A, B, C, DRB1 and DQB1, over 500 for DQA1, over 600 for DPA1, and approximately 470 for DPB1. Because of strong linkage in the cohort, 4 to 6 DR-DQ haplotypes were treated as single units for association and clustering. Among almost 400 genotyped donors of the cohort, an average of approximately 250,000 unique TCR beta nucleotide sequences were sequenced per donor, around 20% of them non-productive.

The cohort consisted of approximately 690 healthy bone marrow donors. All cohort members were sampled while nominally healthy, although unrecorded immune exposures were likely present. The donor was CMV seronegative and was included in the group of about 400 seronegative cohort members. A peripheral blood sample was provided by each donor, and peripheral blood mononuclear cells were used for TCR beta sequencing. Genomic DNA extraction from the blood cell samples was performed with the Qiagen DNeasy Blood Extraction Kit. What the research found in general, with its limitations: A later analysis found that TCR association rates varied across HLA loci, with DRB1 alleles showing the most associated TCRs and HLA-C alleles the fewest. Roughly uniform sequencing depth across donors was assumed in presence/absence analyses, although this assumption may not hold. When HLA alleles, especially DR and DQ, strongly co-occurred, TCR associations were difficult to assign to individual alleles. In both the original and validation cohorts, the classifier was reported to diagnose cytomegalovirus status with high specificity and sensitivity. Roughly 17 rarely observed V segments, including chromosome 9 orphons, were excluded from the earlier analysis of several hundred of the donors because counts were too low. The cohort was sequenced for TCR beta chains only, and without alpha or paired-chain data the features that could be detected were limited. According to the authors, the approach could potentially be generalized to other disease states and immunological phenotypes. An association between a missense DCLRE1C variant and V-gene and J-gene trimming of TCR beta chains was found in a later genetic analysis and replicated in an independent cohort. In a later genetic analysis, fewer N-insertions in productive TCRs were reported among donors in an Asian-associated ancestry cluster than the roughly 700-donor mean. While some public TCRs were present in many individuals, most TCR sequences turned up only very rarely across donors. A further reported finding was that TCR beta sequences accurately predicted the HLA-A and HLA-B alleles for most subjects in the first cohort. According to a later analysis, most CMV-associated TCR beta chains appeared to be HLA-restricted, and the HLA associations seemed to be driven largely by CMV exposure. Because HLA typing was missing for some donors at each locus, association tests included only the typed subset. The study gave a list of 150 to 200 TCR beta chains associated with cytomegalovirus. Immune exposure information for the cohort was limited to CMV serostatus. In a later analysis, HLA-associated TCR beta chains were found to be more clonally expanded and to have lower generation probabilities than equally common non-associated chains. A cluster of highly shared sequence variants was judged likely to be a technical artifact of the sequencing pipeline. Specific HLA alleles were associated with more than 15,000 TCR beta sequences at a false discovery rate of 0.05 in a later analysis. Several of the top co-occurrence clusters appeared to be linked to parvovirus B19, influenza, CMV and Epstein-Barr virus, according to a later analysis. An earlier analysis of some 560 of the donors showed that most TCR beta V segments appeared in productive rearrangements either about 87% or about 30% of the time, which broadly matched IMGT annotations. Linkage disequilibrium might explain the correlated functional status among segregating V segments, but an unknown experimental factor could not be ruled out. In vitro tests confirmed that a few of the cytomegalovirus-associated TCR beta chains recognize cytomegalovirus antigens.

The clonotype was recovered from a girl aged 2 to 10 in good health and CMV-seronegative. The specimen sequenced was PBMCs.

The nucleotides are TGTGCCAGCAGTTACTCTGGGGGACATGGGGGTTCACCCCTCCACTTT. Its coded protein is CASSYSGGHGGSPLHF. This sequence uses TRBV6-6 and TRBJ1-6, and the D gene may be TRBD1, 6 bases matching. There are 16 amino acids in the CDR3, from cysteine to phenylalanine inclusive. The sequence is cut down to CDR3 DNA, 48 bases in frame from base 1. V and J are truncated by 0 bases and 9 bases respectively, leaving an intervening sequence of 15 bases. The CDR1 and CDR2 encoded by the germline V gene (reference sequence) are MNHNY and SVGAGI.